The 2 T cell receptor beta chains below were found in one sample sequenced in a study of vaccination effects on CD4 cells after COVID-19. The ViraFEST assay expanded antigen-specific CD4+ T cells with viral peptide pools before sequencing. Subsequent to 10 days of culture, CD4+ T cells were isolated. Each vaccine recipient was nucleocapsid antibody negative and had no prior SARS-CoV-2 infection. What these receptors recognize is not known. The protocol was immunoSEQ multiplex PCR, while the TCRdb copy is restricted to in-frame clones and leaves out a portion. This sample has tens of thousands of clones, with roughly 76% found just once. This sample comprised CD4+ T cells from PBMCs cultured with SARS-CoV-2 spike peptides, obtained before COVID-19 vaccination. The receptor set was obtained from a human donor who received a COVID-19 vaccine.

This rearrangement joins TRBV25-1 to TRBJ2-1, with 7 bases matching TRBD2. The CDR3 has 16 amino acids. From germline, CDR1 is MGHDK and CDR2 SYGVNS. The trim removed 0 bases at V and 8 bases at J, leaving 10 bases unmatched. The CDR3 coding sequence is TGTGCCAGCAGTGAATACGGCGGGAGAGGGCTCGATGAGCAGTTCTTC. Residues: CASSEYGGRGLDEQFF.

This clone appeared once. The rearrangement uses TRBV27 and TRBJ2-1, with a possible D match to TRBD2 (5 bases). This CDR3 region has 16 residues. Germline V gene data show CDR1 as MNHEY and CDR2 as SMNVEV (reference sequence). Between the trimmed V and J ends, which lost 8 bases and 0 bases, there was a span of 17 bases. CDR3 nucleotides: TGTGCCAGCGGTACCAATAGCGCGAGCTCCTACAATGAGCAGTTCTTC. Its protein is CASGTNSASSYNEQFF.